What follows are 21 T cell receptor beta chains derived from one specimen sequenced in a study of cytomegalovirus exposure and HLA in healthy donors. PCR was performed using 60 Vbeta and 13 Jbeta primers. Sequencing used immunoSEQ multiplex PCR; TCRdb keeps in-frame clones, though not all of them. Of over 140,000 clones in the sample, approximately 80% were seen once. Sequenced input: PBMCs. These TCRs come from a man under 40 in good health and CMV-seropositive.

V gene TRBV14 combines with J gene TRBJ2-2; D is unresolved. Trimming cost V 2 bases and J 3 bases, with 4 bases left between them. Germline V gives CDR1 SGHDN, CDR2 FVKESK. The CDR3 is made up of 13 amino acids. The CDR3 loop reads CASSQLYTGELFF. The DNA for the CDR3 is TGTGCCAGCAGCCAACTCTACACCGGGGAGCTGTTTTTT.

There are a few counts of this clone. The rearrangement joins TRBV28 to TRBJ1-3; D gene uncertain. The germline CDR1 and CDR2 sequences are MDHEN and SYDVKM. The CDR3 length is 16 residues. Between the trimmed V and J ends, which lost 6 bases and 0 bases, there was a span of 15 bases. DNA for the CDR3: TGTGCCAGCAGCCAAACGCCGGGTACCTCTGGAAACACCATATATTTT. It translates to CASSQTPGTSGNTIYF.

The V and J genes are TRBV6-5 and TRBJ2-4; 11 nucleotides align to TRBD1. The V gene end was trimmed by 6 bases and the J gene end by 11 bases; junction bases not matched to a gene: 9. CDR3 length: 14 amino acids. From germline, CDR1 is MNHEY and CDR2 SVGAGI. The CDR3 reads CASSPGTGGFLQYF. CDR3 sequence (DNA): TGTGCCAGCAGCCCCGGGACAGGGGGTTTCCTTCAGTACTTC.

This clone appeared a few times. The V and J genes are TRBV5-4 and TRBJ1-1; no reliable D call. The V gene's germline CDR1 is SGHNT and CDR2 YYREEE (reference sequence). The CDR3 runs to 14 residues. Trimming removed 1 base from V and 1 base from J, with 8 bases in between. Here the CDR3 reads CASSLTASNTEAFF. CDR3 nucleotides: TGTGCCAGCAGCTTGACCGCGTCGAACACTGAAGCTTTCTTT.

CDR3 in amino acids: CSVEDFEVVGYTF. DNA for the CDR3: TGCAGCGTTGAAGATTTCGAGGTTGTTGGCTACACCTTC. This sequence joins TRBV29-1 and TRBJ1-2; no clear D gene. Germline V gives CDR1 SQVTM, CDR2 ANQGSEA. The CDR3 consists of 13 residues. V was cut by 0 bases and J by 7 bases, with 12 bases left in between.

The V gene is TRBV9, the J gene TRBJ2-3; 9 nucleotides agree with TRBD1. V gave up 3 bases and J gave up 5 bases; unmatched junction bases: 7. CDR1 is SGDLS, CDR2 YYNGEE, per germline. There are 15 residues in the CDR3. CDR3 in amino acids: CASSARDRVLDTQYF. The CDR3 DNA follows: TGTGCCAGCAGCGCCCGGGACAGGGTGTTAGATACGCAGTATTTT.

The CDR3 region has the DNA TGTGCCAGCGGACTAAGGCAAGAGACCCAGTACTTC. This translates into CASGLRQETQYF. The chain links TRBV28 to TRBJ2-5, with TRBD2 as a possible D gene (6 bases). With 8 bases removed from V and 2 bases from J, the gap between germline ends came to 9 bases. This CDR3 has 12 residues. In germline, CDR1 is MDHEN, CDR2 SYDVKM.

V usage is TRBV18 and J usage is TRBJ2-7; TRBD2 might be the D (6 bases). Trimming removed 2 bases at V and 5 bases at J, with 13 bases between. The CDR3 is 14 residues long. CDR1 KGHSH and CDR2 LQKENI come from the germline V gene. For the CDR3, the DNA is TGTGCCAGCTCACCATTTACTAGCACCCACGAGCAGTACTTC. Translating gives CASSPFTSTHEQYF.

V usage is TRBV5-1 and J usage is TRBJ1-2, with D tentatively TRBD1 (6 bases). Germline V lookup: CDR1 SGHRS, CDR2 YFSETQ. Trimming cost V 4 bases and J 7 bases, with 20 bases left between them. This CDR3 has 15 residues. The CDR3 sequence is CASSVQGAVGGGYTF. CDR3 nucleotide sequence: TGCGCCAGCAGCGTACAGGGAGCGGTAGGAGGTGGCTACACCTTC.

The rearrangement joins TRBV28 to TRBJ1-5, with TRBD1 as a possible D gene (6 bases). The CDR3 has 14 amino acids. Looked up from germline, CDR1 is MDHEN and CDR2 is SYDVKM. V lost 6 bases to trimming and J lost 3 bases, with 12 bases between them. CDR3: CASSATGPNQPQHF. The CDR3 bases are TGTGCCAGCAGCGCGACAGGTCCCAATCAGCCCCAGCATTTT. Combining the CDR3 with reference TRBV28 and TRBJ1-5 gives the whole variable domain DVKVTQSSRYLVKRTGEKVFLECVQDMDHENMFWYRQDPGLGLRLIYFSYDVKMKEKGDIPEGYSVSREKKERFSLILESASTNQTSMYLCASSATGPNQPQHFGDGTRLSIL.

The chain joins TRBV6-5 to TRBJ2-5, with 7 bases lining up with TRBD2. The CDR3 is made up of 14 amino acids. The V segment lost 7 bases and the J segment 3 bases; nucleotides outside the gene matches: 8. The germline gives CDR1 MNHEY, CDR2 SVGAGI. CDR3 region: CASNPIAGEETQYF. The CDR3 region has the DNA TGTGCCAGCAATCCCATAGCGGGTGAAGAGACCCAGTACTTC.

CDR3 DNA: TGTGCCAGCAGTGAAGCTGGCGACAGAGAGGGCTACACCTTC. It specifies CASSEAGDREGYTF. The rearrangement uses TRBV6-1 and TRBJ1-2; tentative D call: TRBD1 (5 bases). The CDR3 length is 14 residues. Germline CDR1 MNHNS, CDR2 SASEGT. The ends were cut back, 0 bases at V and 8 bases at J, with 13 bases in the middle.

The rearrangement joins TRBV19 to TRBJ2-1; the match to TRBD1 covers 9 bases. Germline CDR1 and CDR2: LNHDA and SQIVND (reference sequence). The CDR3 runs 15 residues. J was trimmed by 3 bases and V by 5 bases; bases with no gene match: 5. Here the CDR3 DNA reads TGTGCCAGTAGTCAGACAGGGGGTAGCTACAATGAGCAGTTCTTC. Encoded protein: CASSQTGGSYNEQFF.

This clone turned up a few times. The rearrangement uses TRBV4-2 and TRBJ2-1, with 9 bases lining up with TRBD2. The CDR3 extends over 16 amino acids. Trimming removed 4 bases from V and 9 bases from J; junction bases left unmatched: 13. Looked up from germline, CDR1 is LGHNA and CDR2 is YNFKEQ. The CDR3 loop is CASSLSGSEVYGEQFF. Written as DNA, the CDR3 is TGTGCCAGCAGCCTTAGCGGGAGTGAGGTGTACGGTGAGCAGTTCTTC.

This clone was detected a few times. The chain joins TRBV6-5 to TRBJ1-6, with D hard to call. This CDR3 spans 14 amino acids. V lost 6 bases, J lost 11 bases, and 17 bases lay in between. Germline CDR1 MNHEY, CDR2 SVGAGI. The CDR3 reads CASRAAGETAPLHF. CDR3 DNA sequence: TGTGCCAGCAGAGCCGCCGGGGAAACGGCACCCCTCCACTTT.

The table lists this clone with a few counts. V is TRBV6-1 and J is TRBJ1-3; D not certain. The CDR3 sequence is 14 residues long. Germline CDR1 MNHNS, CDR2 SASEGT. The V end was cut by 6 bases, the J end by 0 bases, with 9 bases between. Written as DNA, the CDR3 is TGTGCCAGCAGCAAGGACTTCTCTGGAAACACCATATATTTT. Translation: CASSKDFSGNTIYF.

The V and J genes are TRBV5-8 and TRBJ1-5; 10 bases match TRBD1. From germline, CDR1 is SGHTS and CDR2 YDEGEE. Unmatched junction bases numbered 2, after V lost 0 bases and J lost 5 bases. The CDR3 totals 15 residues. The DNA of the CDR3 is TGTGCCAGCAGCTTGGAGACAGGGGGCGATCAGCCCCAGCATTTT. Its protein product is CASSLETGGDQPQHF.

The gene calls are TRBV4-1 and TRBJ2-7; D possibly corresponds to TRBD2 (5 bases). Trimming stripped 0 bases from V and 3 bases from J, with 12 bases between. The CDR3 has 15 amino acids. The germline gives CDR1 MGHRA, CDR2 YSYEKL. CDR3 DNA: TGCGCCAGCAGCCAAGACTCCGGGGTAGGCTACGAGCAGTACTTC. This encodes CASSQDSGVGYEQYF.

The chain recombines TRBV27 with TRBJ2-4; 8 bases align to TRBD2. This CDR3 is 20 amino acids long. Germline lookup yields CDR1 MNHEY and CDR2 SMNVEV (reference sequence). V gave up 3 bases and J gave up 3 bases; unmatched junction bases: 19. The CDR3 protein is CASSLEQAGGGQFGKNIQYF. In DNA form, the CDR3 reads TGTGCCAGCAGTTTGGAGCAGGCGGGAGGTGGGCAATTCGGCAAAAACATTCAGTACTTC.

The V gene is TRBV18, the J gene TRBJ1-1, with a tentative D call TRBD1 (5 bases). V dropped 3 bases and J dropped 0 bases, with 11 bases sitting between them. In germline, CDR1 is KGHSH, CDR2 LQKENI. The CDR3 is made up of 15 amino acids. CDR3 loop: CASSPTALLNTEAFF. As DNA, the CDR3 is TGTGCCAGCTCACCGACAGCTCTACTGAACACTGAAGCTTTCTTT. The complete variable domain, with remaining parts taken from reference TRBV18 and TRBJ1-1, reads NAGVMQNPRHLVRRRGQEARLRCSPMKGHSHVYWYRQLPEEGLKFMVYLQKENIIDESGMPKERFSAEFPKEGPSILRIQQVVRGDSAAYFCASSPTALLNTEAFFGQGTRLTVV.

In DNA, the CDR3 is TGTGCCAGCAGCGAAACTACAGGGATCTTAAGCAATCAGCCCCAGCATTTT. Protein: CASSETTGILSNQPQHF. This chain links TRBV2 with TRBJ1-5, with D possibly TRBD1 on 6 matching bases. V lost 6 bases and J lost 1, with 19 bases in between. CDR3 length: 17 amino acids. Germline lookup yields CDR1 SNHLY and CDR2 FYNNEI.